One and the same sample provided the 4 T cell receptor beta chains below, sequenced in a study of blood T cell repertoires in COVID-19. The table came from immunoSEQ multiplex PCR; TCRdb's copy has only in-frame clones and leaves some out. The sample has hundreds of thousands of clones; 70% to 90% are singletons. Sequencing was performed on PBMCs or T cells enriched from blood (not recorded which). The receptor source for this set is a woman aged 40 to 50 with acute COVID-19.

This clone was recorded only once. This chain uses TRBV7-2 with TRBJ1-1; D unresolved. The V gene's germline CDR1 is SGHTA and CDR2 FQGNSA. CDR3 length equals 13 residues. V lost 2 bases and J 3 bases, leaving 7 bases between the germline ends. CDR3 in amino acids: CASSLFPDTEAFF. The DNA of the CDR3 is TGTGCCAGCAGCTTATTCCCAGACACTGAAGCTTTCTTT.

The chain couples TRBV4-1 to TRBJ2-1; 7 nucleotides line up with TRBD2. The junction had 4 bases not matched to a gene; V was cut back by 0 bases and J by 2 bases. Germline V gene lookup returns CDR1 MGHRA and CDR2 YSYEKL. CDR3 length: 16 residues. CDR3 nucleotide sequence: TGCGCCAGCAGCCAAGAAGGGCTAGCGGCCTACAATGAGCAGTTCTTC. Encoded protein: CASSQEGLAAYNEQFF.

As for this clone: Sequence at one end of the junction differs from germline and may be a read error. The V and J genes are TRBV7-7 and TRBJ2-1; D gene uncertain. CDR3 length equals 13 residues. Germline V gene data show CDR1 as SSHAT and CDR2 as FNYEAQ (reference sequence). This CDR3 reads CASSPRELHEQFF. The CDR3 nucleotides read TGTGCTAGCAGCCCCCGCGAACTCCATGAGCAGTTCTTC.

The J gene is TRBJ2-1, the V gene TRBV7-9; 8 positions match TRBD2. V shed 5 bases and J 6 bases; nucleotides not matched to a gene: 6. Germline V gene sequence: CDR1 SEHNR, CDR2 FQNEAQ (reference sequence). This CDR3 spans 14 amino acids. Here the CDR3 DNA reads TGTGCCAGCAGCCTTGCGGGAGGACCCAATGAGCAGTTCTTC. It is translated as CASSLAGGPNEQFF.